The T cell receptor (beta chain) under discussion was sequenced for a study of tumor-infiltrating lymphocytes in primary liver carcinoma. Bulk tissue was left unsorted, and RNA and DNA were co-extracted from approximately 20-30 mg of it. Resecting the tumor surgically was how the patients' primary liver carcinoma was treated. Overall study findings and caveats: Reduced overlap was seen in tumor-adjacent and tumor-blood pairs versus tumor region pairs. Top clones occupying all five tumor regions numbered only about 7-24%. The top-250-clone fraction was significantly higher in tumors than in blood (p = 0.039).

Production of TCR beta cDNA used 400 to 600 ng total RNA together with a constant-region primer. ARM-PCR was slightly modified, and three nested multiplex PCR rounds with it gave rise to the TCR beta libraries. The opening two PCR rounds, about 10 cycles each, paired TRBV1-TRBV30 forward primers with a C-beta reverse primer. MiXCR, applied by TCRdb to the multiplex PCR reads, yields one record per CDR3 protein. The sample carries about 200,000 distinct CDR3 sequences, around four fifths recorded once. The CDR3 loop spans 13 amino acids. The V gene's germline CDR1 is SQVTM and CDR2 ANQGSEA. As for this clonotype: The antigen is not known. Given the absence of the conserved phenylalanine or tryptophan at the CDR3 end, a read error is likely.

The TCR originated in a man aged 35 to 55 with primary liver carcinoma and hepatitis B virus infection. The chain is built from TRBV29-1 and TRBJ2-3; a possible D gene is TRBD1 (5 bases). The DNA end is more similar to TRBJ1-5, so the J call may be wrong. The sequenced sample was tumor tissue from primary liver carcinoma. The CDR3 is CSVRMGDGDTQHI. CDR3 in DNA: TGCAGCGTCCGGATGGGGGACGGAGATACGCAGCATATT.